A single sample is the source of the 20 T cell receptor beta chains below, sequenced in a study of patients and donors after allogeneic stem cell transplantation. TCRdb re-derived calls from the RT-PCR reads in MiXCR, one entry per CDR3 protein. The table has 80,000 to 90,000 distinct CDR3 sequences, about 44% seen once; the top ten hold around 55%. Sequencing was performed on blood, either unsorted or a sorted T cell fraction (not recorded which). The receptors were sampled from a human donor who was either an allogeneic HSCT recipient or a stem cell or donor lymphocyte infusion donor (not recorded which). It is not recorded whose cells these are; they may come from a transplant donor.

This clonotype was detected only once. The chain joins TRBV4-2 to TRBJ2-1, with D tentatively TRBD1 or TRBD2 (6 bases each). The germline gives CDR1 LGHNA, CDR2 YNFKEQ. The V end lost 0 bases, the J end lost 7 bases, and 13 bases lay between the germline ends. The CDR3 covers 15 residues. As DNA, the CDR3 is TGTGCCAGCAGCCAAGATCCGGGGGCGGGAAATGAGCAGTTCTTC. Amino acids: CASSQDPGAGNEQFF.

There are a few counts of this clonotype. This chain connects TRBV10-3 to TRBJ1-1; D call uncertain. The CDR3 contains 11 residues. The V end was cut by 4 bases, the J end by 8 bases, with 8 bases between. Per germline, CDR1 ENHRY and CDR2 SYGVKD. Written as DNA, the CDR3 is TGTGCCATCAGTGCGGGTTTCGAAGCTTTCTTT. Amino acids: CAISAGFEAFF.

This chain uses TRBV2 with TRBJ1-1, with 8 bases that match TRBD1. The germline CDR1 and CDR2 sequences are SNHLY and FYNNEI. The CDR3 contains 14 residues. Germline trimming cut 5 bases from V and 0 bases from J; bases unmatched to any gene: 2. The CDR3 loop is CASSRTGMNTEAFF. Here the CDR3 DNA reads TGTGCCAGCAGTAGGACAGGGATGAACACTGAAGCTTTCTTT.

The chain uses TRBV7-2 and TRBJ1-3; 7 bases line up with TRBD1. V was pared by 7 bases and J by 4 bases, with 7 bases of the junction left unmatched. The V gene's germline CDR1 is SGHTA and CDR2 FQGNSA. The CDR3 extends over 14 amino acids. The CDR3 loop reads CASTPTGWGNTIYF. The CDR3 DNA sequence: TGTGCCAGCACCCCGACAGGGTGGGGAAACACCATATATTTT.

This chain joins TRBV28 and TRBJ2-7; 9 nucleotides align to TRBD1. Germline-derived CDR1 and CDR2 are MDHEN and SYDVKM. The junction had 11 bases not matched to a gene; V was cut back by 8 bases and J by 3 bases. CDR3 length: 15 amino acids. In DNA form, the CDR3 reads TGTGCCAGCCCTCCGGCCCGGGACAGGGTCTACGAGCAGTACTTC. This codes for CASPPARDRVYEQYF.

This clonotype was found a few times. The chain recombines TRBV3-1 with TRBJ2-6; D is unresolved. Per the germline V gene, CDR1 is LGHDT and CDR2 is YNNKEL (reference sequence). The CDR3 has 16 amino acids. The V and J ends lost 0 bases and 1 base respectively, with 7 bases between them. CDR3 region: CASSQDRKSGANVLTF. Here the CDR3 DNA reads TGTGCCAGCAGCCAAGATCGAAAGTCTGGGGCCAACGTCCTGACTTTC.

A few counts support this clonotype. This chain connects TRBV12-3 or TRBV12-4 to TRBJ1-4; D remains unclear. V lost 4 bases, J lost 8 bases, and 14 bases lay in between. The length of the CDR3 is 14 residues. As DNA, the CDR3 is TGTGCCAGCAGTTCAGCCCTCAGTCAAGAAAAACTGTTTTTT. Translating it yields CASSSALSQEKLFF.

The V gene is TRBV7-2, the J gene TRBJ1-1; D unclear. The CDR3 consists of 18 residues. In germline, CDR1 is SGHTA, CDR2 FQGNSA. V was pared by 5 bases and J by 6 bases, with 28 bases between. The CDR3 DNA reads TGTGCCAGCAGCCTTACGTGGTCCAAGACATGGCCACGATCTGAAGCTTTCTTT. Protein: CASSLTWSKTWPRSEAFF.

The chain joins TRBV12-3 or TRBV12-4 to TRBJ1-6; D is unresolved. V dropped 7 bases and J dropped 9 bases, with 10 bases sitting between them. The CDR3 consists of 12 residues. CDR3 coding DNA: TGTGCCAGCACCCGCGACATTTCACCCCTCCACTTT. This codes for CASTRDISPLHF.

The V and J genes are TRBV15 and TRBJ1-5; 10 bases are shared with TRBD1. The V and J ends lost 3 bases and 7 bases, in that order; junction bases with no gene match: 3. This CDR3 is 14 amino acids long. The germline V gene has CDR1 LNHNV and CDR2 YYDKDF (reference sequence). The CDR3 sequence is CATSRTGGLQPQHF. The CDR3 DNA sequence: TGTGCCACCAGCAGGACAGGGGGCTTGCAGCCCCAGCATTTT.

J is TRBJ2-3 and V is TRBV7-2, with D unresolved. There are 18 residues in the CDR3. V shed 1 base and J shed 1 base, with 18 bases lying between them. The germline CDR1 and CDR2 sequences are SGHTA and FQGNSA. The CDR3 DNA reads TGTGCCAGCAGCTTAGTCCGTAATCCAGCTACCGGCACAGATACGCAGTATTTT. It is translated as CASSLVRNPATGTDTQYF.

The J gene is TRBJ1-2, the V gene TRBV6-2 or TRBV6-3, with a weak D call TRBD1 (5 bases). V shed 4 bases and J shed 8 bases, with 11 bases lying between them. Germline V gene data show CDR1 as MNHEY and CDR2 as SVGEGT. This CDR3 has 12 amino acids. CDR3 region: CASSSQWDGYTF. The CDR3 coding sequence is TGTGCCAGCAGTTCACAGTGGGACGGCTACACCTTC.

The rearrangement links TRBV7-8 to TRBJ1-1; tentative D call: TRBD1 (5 bases). Trimming took off 8 bases at V and 8 bases at J, with 21 bases between the two ends. This CDR3 contains 14 residues. The germline CDR1 and CDR2 sequences are SGHVS and FQNEAQ. The CDR3 spells CASSIDSLETEAFF. For the CDR3, the DNA is TGTGCCAGCTCAATTGACAGTTTAGAAACCGAAGCTTTCTTT.

The genes are TRBV6-5 and TRBJ1-2; D possibly corresponds to TRBD1 (6 bases). The germline gives CDR1 MNHEY, CDR2 SVGAGI. The CDR3 sequence is 15 residues long. V lost 6 bases and J 4 bases, leaving 18 bases between the germline ends. The CDR3, as DNA: TGTGCCAGCAGCCAGGGAGGGGGACCCCGCTATGGCTACACCTTC. It translates to CASSQGGGPRYGYTF.

The sample holds a few counts of this clonotype. The J gene is TRBJ1-3, the V gene TRBV7-2; D is uncertain. Trimming took 5 bases from V and 0 from J, leaving 8 bases between them. From germline, CDR1 is SGHTA and CDR2 FQGNSA. The CDR3 length is 14 residues. The CDR3, as DNA: TGTGCCAGCAGCGGGCAGATCTCTGGAAACACCATATATTTT. Translating it yields CASSGQISGNTIYF.

This clonotype was seen more than once but under ten times. The rearrangement joins TRBV4-2 to TRBJ1-1; D is possibly TRBD1 (5 bases). V was cut by 0 bases and J by 8 bases, with 13 bases left in between. Germline V lookup: CDR1 LGHNA, CDR2 YNFKEQ. The length of the CDR3 is 14 residues. CDR3 loop: CASSQDLGQGEAFF. The CDR3 DNA reads as TGTGCCAGCAGCCAAGATCTAGGCCAGGGAGAAGCTTTCTTT.

The chain carries TRBV7-3 and TRBJ1-1; 10 bases map to TRBD1. The V segment lost 5 bases and the J segment 0 bases; nucleotides outside the gene matches: 6. The length of the CDR3 is 16 residues. Germline loops: CDR1 SGHTA, CDR2 FQGTGA. The CDR3 DNA reads as TGTGCCAGCAGCCCCTGGACAGGGGGATTGAACACTGAAGCTTTCTTT. This codes for CASSPWTGGLNTEAFF.

CDR3 bases: TGTGCCAGCAGTTTATCAGGGATTGGCGGCTACACCTTC. The encoded protein is CASSLSGIGGYTF. The gene calls are TRBV28 and TRBJ1-2; D is possibly TRBD1 (5 bases). The germline CDR1 and CDR2 sequences are MDHEN and SYDVKM. The V end lost 1 base, the J end lost 8 bases, and 11 bases lay between the germline ends. CDR3 length: 13 amino acids.

The DNA for the CDR3 is TGTGCCAGCAGCCCCCCTGTGGATGAAAAACTGTTTTTT. It specifies CASSPPVDEKLFF. The genes are TRBV7-9 and TRBJ1-4; D is uncertain. Trimming pared 5 bases from V and 6 bases from J, leaving 10 bases between. Germline V gives CDR1 SEHNR, CDR2 FQNEAQ (reference sequence). CDR3 length: 13 residues.

The V and J genes are TRBV29-1 and TRBJ2-7; 9 bases match TRBD2. Germline V gene lookup returns CDR1 SQVTM and CDR2 ANQGSEA. The V segment lost 7 bases and the J segment 1 base; nucleotides outside the gene matches: 5. CDR3 length: 13 amino acids. CDR3 residues: CSARLAESYEQYF. CDR3 nucleotides: TGCAGCGCCCGACTAGCGGAATCCTACGAGCAGTACTTC.